This T cell receptor beta chain emerged from a study of technical replicates of blood from a few donors. Sequencing used immunoSEQ multiplex PCR; TCRdb keeps in-frame clones, though not all of them. The repertoire includes roughly 81,000 clones, about 97% of them detected once, and 0.18% sits in the top ten. The CDR3 runs to 16 residues. Unmatched junction bases numbered 10, after V lost 8 bases and J lost 5 bases. CDR1 is MDHEN and CDR2 is SYDVKM in the germline V gene. This clone was seen only once. Sequenced material: T cells isolated from PBMCs. The chain combines TRBV28 with TRBJ2-7; 15 nucleotides line up with TRBD2. This receptor was identified in a human donor in good health. The CDR3, as DNA: TGTGCCAGCGCCCTAGCCGGGACTAGCGGGAGGAACGAGCAGTACTTC. Protein: CASALAGTSGRNEQYF.